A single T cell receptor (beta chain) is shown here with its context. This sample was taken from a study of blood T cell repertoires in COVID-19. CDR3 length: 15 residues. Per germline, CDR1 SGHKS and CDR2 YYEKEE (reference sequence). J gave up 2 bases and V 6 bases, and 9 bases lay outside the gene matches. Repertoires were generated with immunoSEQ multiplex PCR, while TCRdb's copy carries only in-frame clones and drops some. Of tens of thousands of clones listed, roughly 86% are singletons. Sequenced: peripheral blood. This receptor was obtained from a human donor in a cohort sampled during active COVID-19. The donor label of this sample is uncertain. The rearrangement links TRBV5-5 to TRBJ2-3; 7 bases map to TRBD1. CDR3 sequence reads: CASNRDRGATDTQYF. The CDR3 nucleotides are TGTGCCAGCAACCGGGACAGAGGAGCCACAGATACGCAGTATTTT.